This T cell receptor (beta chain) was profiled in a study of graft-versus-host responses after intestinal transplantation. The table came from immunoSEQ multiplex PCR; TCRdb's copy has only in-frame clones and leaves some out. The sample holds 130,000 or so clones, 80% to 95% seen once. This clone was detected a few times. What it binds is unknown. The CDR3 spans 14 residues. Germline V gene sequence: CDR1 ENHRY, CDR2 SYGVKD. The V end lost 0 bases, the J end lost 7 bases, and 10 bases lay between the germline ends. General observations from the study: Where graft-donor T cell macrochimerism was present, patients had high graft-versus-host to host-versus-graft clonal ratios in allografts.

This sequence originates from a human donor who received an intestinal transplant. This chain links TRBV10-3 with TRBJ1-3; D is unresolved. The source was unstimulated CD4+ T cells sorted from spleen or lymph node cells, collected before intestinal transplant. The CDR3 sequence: CAISESGGLNTIYF. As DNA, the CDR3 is TGTGCCATCAGTGAGTCGGGAGGGTTGAACACCATATATTTT.